This T cell receptor (beta chain) stems from a study of T cells in Graves' hyperthyroidism and ophthalmopathy. Study details: Specimen type is peripheral blood, collected at initial diagnosis prior to any treatment.

Over 9 ml of fresh peripheral blood supplied the PBMCs. Amplified TCR beta CDR3 regions derived from RNA transcripts. The TCR CDR3 first-round RT-PCR relied on the HTBI primer set. TCRdb processed the multiplex PCR reads anew with MiXCR; each CDR3 protein has one entry. This sample has 150,000 to 200,000 distinct CDR3 sequences; 17% occur once, and the top ten carry about 31%. This clonotype was picked up many times. Germline V lookup: CDR1 SGDLS, CDR2 YYNGEE. Trimming took 2 bases from V and 2 from J; bases not matched to a gene: 5. This CDR3 comprises 15 residues. This receptor was identified in a woman aged 45 to 65 with Graves' hyperthyroidism. The rearrangement links TRBV9 to TRBJ2-7; TRBD2 aligns across 9 bases. Sequencing was carried out using blood. DNA of the CDR3: TGTGCCAGCAGCGTTGGGGCTAGCGGGGCCTACGAGCAGTACTTC. Residues: CASSVGASGAYEQYF.